At least ten counts were recorded for the clone carrying this T cell receptor beta chain. Its antigen is not identified. The data were obtained in a study of CD8 T cells in ankylosing spondylitis. Broader study findings: Disease-linked clones reportedly showed significant enrichment in matched ankylosing spondylitis synovial fluid. There was a TCR beta motif, made of 7 or 8 highly homologous variants, that appeared characteristic of ankylosing spondylitis blood.

Unmatched junction bases numbered 6, after V lost 6 bases and J lost 5 bases. Germline loops: CDR1 LGHNA, CDR2 YSLEER. CDR3 size: 15 residues. TCRdb used MiXCR to reprocess the 5' RACE reads, holding one entry per CDR3 protein. The top ten clones hold approximately 7% of a sample with approximately 140,000 distinct CDR3 sequences, roughly 8.3% of them seen once. The gene calls are TRBV4-3 and TRBJ2-3; 12 bases line up with TRBD2. The clonotype comes from a male donor with ankylosing spondylitis. Source material: synovial fluid, either unsorted or a sorted T cell fraction (not recorded which). In DNA, the CDR3 is TGCGCCAGCAGTATGACTAGCGGGGGTGGAGATACGCAGTATTTT. Residues: CASSMTSGGGDTQYF.